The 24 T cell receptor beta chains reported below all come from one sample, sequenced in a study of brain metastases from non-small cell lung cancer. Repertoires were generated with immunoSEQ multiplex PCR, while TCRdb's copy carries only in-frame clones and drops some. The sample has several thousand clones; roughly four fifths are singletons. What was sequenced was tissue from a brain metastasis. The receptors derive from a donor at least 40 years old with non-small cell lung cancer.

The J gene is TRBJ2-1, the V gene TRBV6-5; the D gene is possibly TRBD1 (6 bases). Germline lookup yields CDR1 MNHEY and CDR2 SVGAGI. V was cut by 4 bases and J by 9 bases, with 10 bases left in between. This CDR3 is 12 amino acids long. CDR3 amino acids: CASSCQGCEQFF. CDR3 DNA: TGTGCCAGCAGTTGTCAGGGGTGTGAGCAGTTCTTC.

CDR3 nucleotide sequence: TGTGCCAGCAGCCGAGACAGAAACTATGGCTACACCTTC. Its translation is CASSRDRNYGYTF. The chain carries TRBV12-3 or TRBV12-4 and TRBJ1-2; the D gene is possibly TRBD1 (5 bases). The CDR3 runs 13 residues. Deletions cut 6 bases from V and 2 bases from J, with 10 bases between.

For the CDR3, the DNA is TGTGCCAGCAGCCCTCGACTAGACACCGGGGAGCTGTTTTTT. It is translated as CASSPRLDTGELFF. This chain joins TRBV9 and TRBJ2-2, with TRBD2 as a possible D gene (6 bases). The CDR3 is 14 residues long. V lost 4 bases to trimming and J lost 3 bases, with 10 bases between them. Germline V gene sequence: CDR1 SGDLS, CDR2 YYNGEE.

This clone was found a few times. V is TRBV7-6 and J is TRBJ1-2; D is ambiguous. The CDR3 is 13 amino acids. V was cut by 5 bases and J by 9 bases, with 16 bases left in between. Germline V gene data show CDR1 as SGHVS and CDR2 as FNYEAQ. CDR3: CASSPDGFESYTF. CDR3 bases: TGTGCCAGCAGCCCTGATGGTTTCGAGAGCTACACCTTC. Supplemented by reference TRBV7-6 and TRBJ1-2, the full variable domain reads GAGVSQSPRYKVTKRGQDVALRCDPISGHVSLYWYRQALGQGPEFLTYFNYEAQQDKSGLPNDRFSAERPEGSISTLTIQRTEQRDSAMYRCASSPDGFESYTFGSGTRLTVV.

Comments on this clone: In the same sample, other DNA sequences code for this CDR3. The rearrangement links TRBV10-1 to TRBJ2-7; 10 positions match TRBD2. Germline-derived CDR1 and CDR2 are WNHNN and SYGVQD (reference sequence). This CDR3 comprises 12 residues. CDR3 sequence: CASGGTPDEQYF. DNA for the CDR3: TGCGCTAGCGGGGGGACGCCGGACGAGCAGTACTTC.

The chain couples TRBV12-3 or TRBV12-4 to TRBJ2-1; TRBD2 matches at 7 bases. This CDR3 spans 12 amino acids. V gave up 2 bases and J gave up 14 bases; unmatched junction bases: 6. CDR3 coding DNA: TGTGCCAGCAGTTTAAGGCGGGAGAAAGAGTTCTTC. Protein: CASSLRREKEFF.

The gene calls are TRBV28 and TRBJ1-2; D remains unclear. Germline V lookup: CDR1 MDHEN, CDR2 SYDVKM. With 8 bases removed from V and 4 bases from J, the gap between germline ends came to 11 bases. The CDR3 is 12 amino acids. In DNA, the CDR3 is TGTGCCAGCCTTAATCTCCTCTATGGCTACACCTTC. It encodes CASLNLLYGYTF.

The CDR3 sequence is CASSLGAYGYTF. CDR3 nucleotide sequence: TGTGCCAGCAGTTTAGGTGCCTATGGCTACACCTTC. This sequence joins TRBV12-3 or TRBV12-4 and TRBJ1-2; D unclear. Trimming left V 1 base short and J 4 bases short, with 4 bases between. The length of the CDR3 is 12 residues.

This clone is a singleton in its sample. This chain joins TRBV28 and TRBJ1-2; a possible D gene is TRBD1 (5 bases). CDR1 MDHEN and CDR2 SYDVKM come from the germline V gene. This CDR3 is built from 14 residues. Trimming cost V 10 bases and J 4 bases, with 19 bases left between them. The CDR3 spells CAILPTASFYGYTF. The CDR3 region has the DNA TGTGCCATCCTTCCGACAGCTAGTTTCTATGGCTACACCTTC.

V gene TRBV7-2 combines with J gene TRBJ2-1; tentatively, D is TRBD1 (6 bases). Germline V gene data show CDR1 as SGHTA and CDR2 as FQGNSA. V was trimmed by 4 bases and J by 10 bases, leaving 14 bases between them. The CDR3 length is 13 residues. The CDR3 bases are TGTGCCAGCAGCTCACAGGGATTTGGGGAGCAGTTCTTC. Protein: CASSSQGFGEQFF.

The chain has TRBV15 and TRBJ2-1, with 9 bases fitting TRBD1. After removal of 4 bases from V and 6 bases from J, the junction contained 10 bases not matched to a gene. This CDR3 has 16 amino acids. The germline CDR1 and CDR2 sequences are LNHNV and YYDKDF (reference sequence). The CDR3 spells CATSTKIGTGFNEQFF. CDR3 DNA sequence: TGTGCCACCAGCACAAAGATTGGGACAGGGTTCAATGAGCAGTTCTTC.

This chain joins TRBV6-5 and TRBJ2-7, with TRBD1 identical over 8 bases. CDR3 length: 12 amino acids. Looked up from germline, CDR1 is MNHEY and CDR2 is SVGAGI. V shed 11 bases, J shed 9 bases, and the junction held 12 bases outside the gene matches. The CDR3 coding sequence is TGTGCCGTGCGGGACAGGAACAGGGGGCAGTACTTC. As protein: CAVRDRNRGQYF.

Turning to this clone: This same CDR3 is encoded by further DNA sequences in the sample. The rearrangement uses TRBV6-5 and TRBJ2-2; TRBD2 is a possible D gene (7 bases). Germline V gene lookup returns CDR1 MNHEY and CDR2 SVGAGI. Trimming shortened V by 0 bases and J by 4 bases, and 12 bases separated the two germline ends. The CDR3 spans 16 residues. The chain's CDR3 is CASSYSRGGLTGELFF. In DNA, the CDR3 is TGTGCCAGCAGTTACTCGAGGGGGGGCCTCACCGGGGAGCTGTTTTTT.

In DNA, the CDR3 is TGTGCCAGCAGCGTAGCTGGGTCAGTCACCGGGGAGCTGTTTTTT. This translates into CASSVAGSVTGELFF. The chain couples TRBV9 to TRBJ2-2; D remains ambiguous. The V gene's germline CDR1 is SGDLS and CDR2 YYNGEE. The ends were cut back, 0 bases at V and 4 bases at J, with 10 bases in the middle. The CDR3 totals 15 residues.

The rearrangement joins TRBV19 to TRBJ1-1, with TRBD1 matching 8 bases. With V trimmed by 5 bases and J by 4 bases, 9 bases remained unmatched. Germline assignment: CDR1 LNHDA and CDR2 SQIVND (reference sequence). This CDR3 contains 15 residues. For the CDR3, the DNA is TGTGCCAGTAGTCCCCGGACAGGGCCTGGCACTGAAGCTTTCTTT. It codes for CASSPRTGPGTEAFF.

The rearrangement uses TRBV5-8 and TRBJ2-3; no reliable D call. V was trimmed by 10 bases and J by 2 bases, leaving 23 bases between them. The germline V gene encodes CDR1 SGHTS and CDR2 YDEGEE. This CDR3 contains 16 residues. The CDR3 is CAGELAGFTDTDTQYF. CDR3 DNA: TGTGCCGGTGAATTAGCCGGCTTTACCGACACAGATACGCAGTATTTT.

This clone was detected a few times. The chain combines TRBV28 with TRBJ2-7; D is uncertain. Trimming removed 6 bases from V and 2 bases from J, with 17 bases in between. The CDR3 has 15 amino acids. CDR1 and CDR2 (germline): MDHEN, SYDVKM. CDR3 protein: CASRALSGQPYEQYF. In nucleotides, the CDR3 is TGTGCCAGCAGGGCCCTTTCCGGGCAGCCCTACGAGCAGTACTTC.

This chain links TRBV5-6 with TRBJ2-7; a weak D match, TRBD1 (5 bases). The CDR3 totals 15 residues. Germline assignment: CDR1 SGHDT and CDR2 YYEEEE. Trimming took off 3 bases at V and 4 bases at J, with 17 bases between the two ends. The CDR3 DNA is TGTGCCAGCAGCTCTTGGGGCCAGGGTGAGTACGAGCAGTACTTC. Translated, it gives CASSSWGQGEYEQYF.

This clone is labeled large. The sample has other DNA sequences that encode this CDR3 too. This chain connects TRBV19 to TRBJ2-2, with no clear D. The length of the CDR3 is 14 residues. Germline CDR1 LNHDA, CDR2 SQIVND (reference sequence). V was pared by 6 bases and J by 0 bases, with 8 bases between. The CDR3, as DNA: TGTGCCAGTAGCCGACAACCGAACACCGGGGAGCTGTTTTTT. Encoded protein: CASSRQPNTGELFF.

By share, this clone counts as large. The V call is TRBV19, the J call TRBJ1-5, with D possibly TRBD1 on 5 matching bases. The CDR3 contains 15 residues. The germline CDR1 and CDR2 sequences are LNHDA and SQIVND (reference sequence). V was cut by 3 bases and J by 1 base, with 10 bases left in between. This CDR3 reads CASSIMGESNQPQHF. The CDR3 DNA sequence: TGTGCCAGTAGTATCATGGGGGAGAGCAATCAGCCCCAGCATTTT.

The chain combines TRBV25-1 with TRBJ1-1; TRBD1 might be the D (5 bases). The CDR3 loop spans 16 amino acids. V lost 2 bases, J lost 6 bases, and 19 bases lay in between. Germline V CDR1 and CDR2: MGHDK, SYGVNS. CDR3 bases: TGTGCCAGCAGTGAAACGAAGAGGGGCGGGTTGGCTGAAGCTTTCTTT. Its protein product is CASSETKRGGLAEAFF.

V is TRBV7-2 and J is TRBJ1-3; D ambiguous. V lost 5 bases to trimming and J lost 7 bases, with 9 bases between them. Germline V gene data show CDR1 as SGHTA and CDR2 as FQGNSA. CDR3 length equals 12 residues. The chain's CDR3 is CASSPQRNTIYF. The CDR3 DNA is TGTGCCAGCAGCCCTCAACGGAACACCATATATTTT.

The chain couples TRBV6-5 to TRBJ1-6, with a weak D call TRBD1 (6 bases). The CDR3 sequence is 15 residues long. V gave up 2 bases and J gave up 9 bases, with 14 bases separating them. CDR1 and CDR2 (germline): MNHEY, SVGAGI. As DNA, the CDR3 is TGTGCCAGCAGTTACAGTCCGGACAGAACTTCACCCCTCCACTTT. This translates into CASSYSPDRTSPLHF.

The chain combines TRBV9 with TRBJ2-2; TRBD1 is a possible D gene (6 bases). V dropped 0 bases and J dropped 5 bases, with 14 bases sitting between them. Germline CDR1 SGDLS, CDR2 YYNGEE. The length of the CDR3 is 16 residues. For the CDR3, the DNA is TGTGCCAGCAGCGTAGAAGGGGGTGAAGGGACCGGGGAGCTGTTTTTT. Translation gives CASSVEGGEGTGELFF.